The T cell receptor (beta chain) under discussion was sequenced for a study of Tregs in tolerant kidney transplant recipients. Measured with immunoSEQ multiplex PCR; TCRdb has only the in-frame clones, and not every one. The table includes about 66,000 clones, roughly 92% detected once. This receptor was obtained from a human donor who received a combined kidney and bone marrow transplant. The material was CD8+ T cells from blood, obtained before the transplant.

CDR3 amino acids: CASSAGLASQETQYF. As DNA, the CDR3 is TGTGCCAGCAGTGCGGGACTAGCGAGTCAAGAGACCCAGTACTTC. The chain couples TRBV2 to TRBJ2-5; 10 bases are shared with TRBD2. The CDR3 consists of 15 residues. CDR1 SNHLY and CDR2 FYNNEI come from the germline V gene. Trimming cost V 4 bases and J 2 bases; bases outside gene matches: 4. Drawing the rest from reference TRBV2 and TRBJ2-5, the complete variable domain is EPEVTQTPSHQVTQMGQEVILRCVPISNHLYFYWYRQILGQKVEFLVSFYNNEISEKSEIFDDQFSVERPDGSNFTLKIRSTKLEDSAMYFCASSAGLASQETQYFGPGTRLLVL.